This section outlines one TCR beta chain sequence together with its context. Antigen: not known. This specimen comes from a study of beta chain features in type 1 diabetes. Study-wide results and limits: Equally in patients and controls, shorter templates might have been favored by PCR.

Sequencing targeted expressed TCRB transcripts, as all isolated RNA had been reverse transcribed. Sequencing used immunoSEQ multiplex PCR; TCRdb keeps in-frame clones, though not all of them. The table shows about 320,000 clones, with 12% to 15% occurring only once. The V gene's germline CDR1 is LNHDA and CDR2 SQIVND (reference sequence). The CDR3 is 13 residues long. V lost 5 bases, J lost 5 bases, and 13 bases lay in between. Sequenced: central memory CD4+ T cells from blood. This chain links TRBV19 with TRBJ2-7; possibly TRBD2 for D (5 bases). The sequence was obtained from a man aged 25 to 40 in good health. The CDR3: CASSPDGSHEQYV. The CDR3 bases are TGTGCCAGTAGTCCCGATGGGAGCCACGAGCAGTACGTC.